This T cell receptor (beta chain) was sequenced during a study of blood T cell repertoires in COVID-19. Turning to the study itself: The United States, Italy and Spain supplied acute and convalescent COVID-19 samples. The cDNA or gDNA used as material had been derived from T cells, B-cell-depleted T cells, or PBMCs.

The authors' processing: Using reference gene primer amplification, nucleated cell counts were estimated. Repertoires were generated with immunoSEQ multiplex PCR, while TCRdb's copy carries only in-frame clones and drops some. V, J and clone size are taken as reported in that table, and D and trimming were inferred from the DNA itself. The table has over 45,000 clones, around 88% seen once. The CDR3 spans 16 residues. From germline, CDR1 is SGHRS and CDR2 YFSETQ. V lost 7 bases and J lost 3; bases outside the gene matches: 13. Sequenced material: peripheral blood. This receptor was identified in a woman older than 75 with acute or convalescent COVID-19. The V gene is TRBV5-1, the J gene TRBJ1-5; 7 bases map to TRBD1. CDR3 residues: CASLDRSSEPNQPQHF. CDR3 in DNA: TGCGCCAGCTTGGACAGGAGTAGTGAGCCCAATCAGCCCCAGCATTTT.